Presented here are 4 T cell receptor beta chains from one specimen sequenced in a study of cytomegalovirus exposure and HLA in healthy donors. This PCR relied on a set of 60 Vbeta primers and 13 Jbeta primers. Some clones are missing from TCRdb's copy, which holds only in-frame ones; the method was immunoSEQ multiplex PCR. This sample has around 150,000 clones, with roughly 74% found just once. Sequencing input: PBMCs. The receptors come from a male donor in good health and CMV-seronegative.

The rearrangement uses TRBV6-4 and TRBJ1-5; D remains ambiguous. This CDR3 is built from 11 residues. Germline CDR1 and CDR2: MRHNA and SNTAGT. Trimming pared 5 bases from V and 7 bases from J, leaving 6 bases between. CDR3 DNA sequence: TGTGCCAGCAGTATAATCCAGCCCCAGCATTTT. As protein: CASSIIQPQHF.

V and J are TRBV28 and TRBJ2-1, with TRBD2 matching over 12 bases. CDR3 length: 17 residues. CDR1 is MDHEN and CDR2 is SYDVKM in the germline V gene. V lost 7 bases, J lost 0 bases, and 7 bases stayed unmatched. The chain's CDR3 is CASTGLAGGSSYNEQFF. The CDR3 DNA sequence: TGTGCCAGCACAGGCCTAGCGGGGGGGAGCTCCTACAATGAGCAGTTCTTC.

This clone was counted between two and nine times. The gene calls are TRBV7-6 and TRBJ2-7; TRBD2 matches at 10 bases. The germline CDR1 and CDR2 sequences are SGHVS and FNYEAQ. The CDR3 sequence is 16 residues long. The J segment lost 6 bases and the V segment lost 1 base, leaving 9 bases of the junction unmatched. The chain's CDR3 is CASSLETGLAIFEQYF. The CDR3 bases are TGTGCCAGCAGCTTAGAGACGGGACTAGCGATTTTCGAGCAGTACTTC.

The chain joins TRBV5-6 to TRBJ2-3; 8 bases fit TRBD1. V lost 5 bases and J lost 0; bases outside the gene matches: 8. Per the germline V gene, CDR1 is SGHDT and CDR2 is YYEEEE. The CDR3 extends over 16 amino acids. CDR3 in amino acids: CASSRWTGISTDTQYF. Written as DNA, the CDR3 is TGTGCCAGCAGTCGTTGGACAGGGATTAGCACAGATACGCAGTATTTT.